Listed here is a single T cell receptor beta chain. These data are taken from a study of cytomegalovirus exposure and HLA in healthy donors. The primer mix had 60 Vbeta and 13 Jbeta primers. Sequencing was performed with immunoSEQ multiplex PCR; in TCRdb, only in-frame clones are kept and a portion is missing. Its clone listing holds about 130,000 clones. CDR1 is MNHNY, CDR2 SVGAGI, per germline (reference sequence). The ends were cut back, 0 bases at V and 4 bases at J, with 7 bases in the middle. The CDR3 length is 13 residues. The chain uses TRBV6-6 and TRBJ2-7, with no clear D. This clonotype was obtained from a man aged 25 to 40 in good health and CMV-seronegative. Sequenced: PBMCs. CDR3 residues: CASSYSFQYEQYF. The DNA for the CDR3 is TGTGCCAGCAGTTACTCGTTCCAGTACGAGCAGTACTTC.